This T cell receptor beta chain was recorded in a study of blood T cells in healthy people across ages. Study summary: Every two T cells gave about one barcoded beta molecule via template switching. General study results and limits: Estimates of diversity drawn from one million T cells were considered underestimates.

Germline V gene data show CDR1 as MNHEY and CDR2 as SVGAGI. V gave up 7 bases and J gave up 3 bases, with 13 bases separating them. The CDR3 contains 13 residues. As to this clonotype: Its antigen is still unknown.

Sample-barcoded 5' priming and a J-beta primer mix drove a second PCR of about 7 to 11 cycles. Every sample gave at least 2.5 million paired-end reads containing CDR3. One entry per CDR3 protein results from TCRdb running MiXCR on the 5' RACE reads. The table has about 760,000 distinct CDR3 sequences, around three fifths seen once. Each sample yielded at least 6 million isolated PBMCs. This clonotype was sampled from a middle-aged man in good health. The J gene is TRBJ2-7, the V gene TRBV6-5, with D possibly matching TRBD2 (6 bases). Sequencing was carried out using blood. The CDR3 spells CASTAEGGYEQYF. The CDR3 DNA reads as TGTGCCAGCACCGCGGAGGGCGGCTACGAGCAGTACTTC.